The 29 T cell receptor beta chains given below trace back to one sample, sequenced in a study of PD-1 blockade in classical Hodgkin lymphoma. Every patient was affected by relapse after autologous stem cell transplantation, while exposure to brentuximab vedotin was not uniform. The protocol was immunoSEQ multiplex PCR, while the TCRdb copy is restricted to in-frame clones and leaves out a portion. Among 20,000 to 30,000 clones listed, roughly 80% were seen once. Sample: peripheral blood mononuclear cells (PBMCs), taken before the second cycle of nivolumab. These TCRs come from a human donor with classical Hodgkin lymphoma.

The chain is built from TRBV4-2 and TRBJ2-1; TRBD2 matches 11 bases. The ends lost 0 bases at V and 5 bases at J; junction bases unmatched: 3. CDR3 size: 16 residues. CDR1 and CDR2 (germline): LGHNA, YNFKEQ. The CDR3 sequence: CASSQDGTSGHNEQFF. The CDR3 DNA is TGTGCCAGCAGCCAAGATGGGACTAGCGGACACAATGAGCAGTTCTTC.

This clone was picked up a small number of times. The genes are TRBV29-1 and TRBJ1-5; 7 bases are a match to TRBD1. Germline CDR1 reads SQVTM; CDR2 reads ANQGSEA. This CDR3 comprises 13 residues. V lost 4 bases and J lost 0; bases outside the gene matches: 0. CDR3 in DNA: TGCAGCGTTGGACAGGGTAGCAATCAGCCCCAGCATTTT. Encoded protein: CSVGQGSNQPQHF.

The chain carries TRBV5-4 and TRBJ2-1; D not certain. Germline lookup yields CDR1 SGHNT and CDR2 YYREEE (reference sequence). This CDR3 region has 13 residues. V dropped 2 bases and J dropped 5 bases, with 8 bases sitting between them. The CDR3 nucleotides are TGTGCCAGCAGCTTTCCGAACGACAATGAGCAGTTCTTC. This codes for CASSFPNDNEQFF.

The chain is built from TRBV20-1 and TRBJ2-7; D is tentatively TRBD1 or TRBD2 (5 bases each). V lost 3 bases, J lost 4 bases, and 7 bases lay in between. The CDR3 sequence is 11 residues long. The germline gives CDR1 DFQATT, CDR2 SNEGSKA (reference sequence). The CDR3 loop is CSASWGYEQYF. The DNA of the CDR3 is TGCAGTGCTAGCTGGGGGTACGAGCAGTACTTC.

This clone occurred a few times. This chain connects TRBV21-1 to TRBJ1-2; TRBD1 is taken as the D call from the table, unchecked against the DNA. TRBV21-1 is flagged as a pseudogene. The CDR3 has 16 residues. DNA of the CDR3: TGTGCCAGCAGCAGCCTTAGAGGGACAGGGGTCTATGGCTACACCTTC. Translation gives CASSSLRGTGVYGYTF.

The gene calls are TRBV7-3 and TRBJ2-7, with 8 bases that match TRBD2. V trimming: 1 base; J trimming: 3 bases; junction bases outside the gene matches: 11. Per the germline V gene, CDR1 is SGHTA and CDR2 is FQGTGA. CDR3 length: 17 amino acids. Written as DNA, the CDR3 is TGTGCCAGCAGCTTAATTTGGCGGGGGGAAACCAACTACGAGCAGTACTTC. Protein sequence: CASSLIWRGETNYEQYF.

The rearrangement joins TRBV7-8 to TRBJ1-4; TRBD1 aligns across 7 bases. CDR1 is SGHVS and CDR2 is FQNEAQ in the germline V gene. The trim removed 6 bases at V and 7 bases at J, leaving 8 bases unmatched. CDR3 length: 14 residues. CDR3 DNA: TGTGCCAGCAGTCCTAACAGGGGCTCTGAAAAACTGTTTTTT. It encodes CASSPNRGSEKLFF.

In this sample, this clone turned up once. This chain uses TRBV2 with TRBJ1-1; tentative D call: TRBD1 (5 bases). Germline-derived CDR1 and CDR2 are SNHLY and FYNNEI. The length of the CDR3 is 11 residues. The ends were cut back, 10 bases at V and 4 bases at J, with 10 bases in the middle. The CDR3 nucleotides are TGTGCCACCACGGGGGGCACTGAAGCTTTCTTT. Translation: CATTGGTEAFF.

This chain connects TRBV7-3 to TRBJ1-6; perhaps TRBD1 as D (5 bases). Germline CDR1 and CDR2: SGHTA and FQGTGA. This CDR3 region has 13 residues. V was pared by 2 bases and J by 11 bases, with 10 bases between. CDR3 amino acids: CASSLELGAPLHF. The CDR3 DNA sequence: TGTGCCAGCAGCTTAGAGTTGGGGGCACCCCTCCACTTT.

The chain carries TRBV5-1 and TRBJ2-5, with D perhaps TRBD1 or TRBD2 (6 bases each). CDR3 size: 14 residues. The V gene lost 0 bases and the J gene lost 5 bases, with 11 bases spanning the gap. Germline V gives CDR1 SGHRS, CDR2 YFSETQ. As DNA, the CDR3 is TGCGCCAGCAGCTTGGTTGGGGGGCTGGAGACCCAGTACTTC. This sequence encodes CASSLVGGLETQYF.

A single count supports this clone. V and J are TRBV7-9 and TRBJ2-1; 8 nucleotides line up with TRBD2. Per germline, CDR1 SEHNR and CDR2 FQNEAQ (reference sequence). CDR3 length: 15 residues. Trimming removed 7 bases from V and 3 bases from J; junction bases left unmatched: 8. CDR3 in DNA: TGTGCCAGCACCGGGAGGGGGGGGTACTACAATGAGCAGTTCTTC. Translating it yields CASTGRGGYYNEQFF.

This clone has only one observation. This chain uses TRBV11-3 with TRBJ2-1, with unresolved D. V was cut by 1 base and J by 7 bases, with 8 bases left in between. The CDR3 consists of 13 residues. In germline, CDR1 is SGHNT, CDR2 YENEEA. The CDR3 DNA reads TGTGCCAGCAGCTTAGGCTACAAGAATGAGCAGTTCTTC. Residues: CASSLGYKNEQFF.

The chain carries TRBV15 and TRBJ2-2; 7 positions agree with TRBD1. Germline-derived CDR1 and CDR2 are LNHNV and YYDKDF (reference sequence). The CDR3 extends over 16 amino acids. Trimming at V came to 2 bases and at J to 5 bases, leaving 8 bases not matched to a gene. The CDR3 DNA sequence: TGTGCCACCAGCAGATTCTCGACAGGGCGAACCGGGGAGCTGTTTTTT. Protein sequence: CATSRFSTGRTGELFF.

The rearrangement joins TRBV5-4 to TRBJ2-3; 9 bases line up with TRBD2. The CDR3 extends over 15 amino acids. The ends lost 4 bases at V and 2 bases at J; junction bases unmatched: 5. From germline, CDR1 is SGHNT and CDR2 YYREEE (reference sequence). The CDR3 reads CASSPGTSITDTQYF. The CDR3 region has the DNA TGTGCCAGCAGCCCGGGGACTAGCATCACAGATACGCAGTATTTT.

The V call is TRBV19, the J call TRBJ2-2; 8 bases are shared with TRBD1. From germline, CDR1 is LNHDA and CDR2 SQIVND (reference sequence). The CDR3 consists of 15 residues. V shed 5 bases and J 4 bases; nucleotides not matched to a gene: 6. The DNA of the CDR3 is TGTGCCAGTAGTCCGGGACAGGCGGGCACCGGGGAGCTGTTTTTT. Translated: CASSPGQAGTGELFF. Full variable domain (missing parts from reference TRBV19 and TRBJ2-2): DGGITQSPKYLFRKEGQNVTLSCEQNLNHDAMYWYRQDPGQGLRLIYYSQIVNDFQKGDIAEGYSVSREKKESFPLTVTSAQKNPTAFYLCASSPGQAGTGELFFGEGSRLTVL.

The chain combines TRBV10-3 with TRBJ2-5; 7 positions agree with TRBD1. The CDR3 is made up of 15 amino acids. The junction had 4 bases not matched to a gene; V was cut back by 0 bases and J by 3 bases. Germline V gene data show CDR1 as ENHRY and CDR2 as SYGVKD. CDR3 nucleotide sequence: TGTGCCATCAGTGAGTCGAGGGGGACAGAAGAGACCCAGTACTTC. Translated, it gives CAISESRGTEETQYF.

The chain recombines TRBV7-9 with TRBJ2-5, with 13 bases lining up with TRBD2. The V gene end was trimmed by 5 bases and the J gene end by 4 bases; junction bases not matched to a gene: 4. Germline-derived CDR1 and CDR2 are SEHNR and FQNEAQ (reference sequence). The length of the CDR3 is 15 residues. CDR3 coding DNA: TGTGCCAGCAGCGCACTAGCGGGGGGGCCAGAGACCCAGTACTTC. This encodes CASSALAGGPETQYF.

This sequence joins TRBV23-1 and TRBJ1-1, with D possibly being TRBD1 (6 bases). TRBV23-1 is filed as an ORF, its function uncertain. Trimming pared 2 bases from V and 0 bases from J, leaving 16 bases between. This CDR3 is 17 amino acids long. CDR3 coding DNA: TGCGCCAGCAGTCAAAGGGGGTTGGGCTGCGTGAACACTGAAGCTTTCTTT. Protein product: CASSQRGLGCVNTEAFF.

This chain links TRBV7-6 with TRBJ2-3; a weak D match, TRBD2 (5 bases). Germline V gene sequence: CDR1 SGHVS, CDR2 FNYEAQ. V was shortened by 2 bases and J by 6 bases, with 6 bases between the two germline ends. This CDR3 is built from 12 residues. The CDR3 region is CASSLTRDTQYF. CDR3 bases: TGTGCCAGCAGCTTAACTAGGGATACGCAGTATTTT.

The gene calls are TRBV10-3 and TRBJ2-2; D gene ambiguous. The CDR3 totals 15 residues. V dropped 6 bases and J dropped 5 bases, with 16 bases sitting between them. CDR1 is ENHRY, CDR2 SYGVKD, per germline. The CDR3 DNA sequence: TGTGCCATCAGCGGGCAAAGGGTATATACCGGGGAGCTGTTTTTT. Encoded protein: CAISGQRVYTGELFF.

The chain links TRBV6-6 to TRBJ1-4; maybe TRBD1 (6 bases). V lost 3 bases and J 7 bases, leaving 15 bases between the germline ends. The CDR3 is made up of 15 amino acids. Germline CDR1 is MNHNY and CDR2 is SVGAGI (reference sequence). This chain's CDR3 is CASSYRGGTGEKLFF. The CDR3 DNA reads TGTGCCAGCAGTTATAGGGGGGGGACGGGTGAAAAACTGTTTTTT.

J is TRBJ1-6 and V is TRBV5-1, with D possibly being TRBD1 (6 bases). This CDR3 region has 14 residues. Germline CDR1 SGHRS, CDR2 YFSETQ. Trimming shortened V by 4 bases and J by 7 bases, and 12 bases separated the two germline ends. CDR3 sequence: CASSGGGPNSPLHF. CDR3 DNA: TGCGCCAGCAGCGGGGGGGGCCCGAATTCACCCCTCCACTTT.

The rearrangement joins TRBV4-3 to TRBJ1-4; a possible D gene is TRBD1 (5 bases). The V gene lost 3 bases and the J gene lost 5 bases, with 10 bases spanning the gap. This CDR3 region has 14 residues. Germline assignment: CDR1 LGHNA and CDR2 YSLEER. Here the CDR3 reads CASSHGGSNEKLFF. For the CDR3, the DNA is TGCGCCAGCAGCCATGGGGGGTCCAATGAAAAACTGTTTTTT.

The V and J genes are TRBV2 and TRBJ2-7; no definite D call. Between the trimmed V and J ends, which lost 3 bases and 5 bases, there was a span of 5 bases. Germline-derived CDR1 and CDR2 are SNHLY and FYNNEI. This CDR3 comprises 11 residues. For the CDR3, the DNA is TGTGCCAGCAGTGACCCCGACGAGCAGTACTTC. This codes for CASSDPDEQYF.

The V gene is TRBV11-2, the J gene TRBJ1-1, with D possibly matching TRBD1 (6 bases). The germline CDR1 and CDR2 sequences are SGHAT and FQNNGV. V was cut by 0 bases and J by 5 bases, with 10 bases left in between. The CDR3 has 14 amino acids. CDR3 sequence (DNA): TGTGCCAGCAGCTTAGAGGGGGGCCGAACTGAAGCTTTCTTT. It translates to CASSLEGGRTEAFF.

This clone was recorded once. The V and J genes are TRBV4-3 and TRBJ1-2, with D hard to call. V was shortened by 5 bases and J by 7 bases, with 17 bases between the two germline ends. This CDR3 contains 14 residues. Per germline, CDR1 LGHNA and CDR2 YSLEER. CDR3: CASSKTPRASGYTF. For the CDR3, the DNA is TGCGCCAGCAGCAAAACCCCAAGGGCATCTGGCTACACCTTC.

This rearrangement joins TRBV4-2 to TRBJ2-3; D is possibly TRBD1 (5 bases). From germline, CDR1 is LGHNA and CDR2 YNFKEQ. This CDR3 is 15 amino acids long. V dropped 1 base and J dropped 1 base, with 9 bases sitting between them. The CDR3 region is CASSQAGRGTDTQYF. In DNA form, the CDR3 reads TGTGCCAGCAGCCAAGCTGGCAGGGGCACAGATACGCAGTATTTT.

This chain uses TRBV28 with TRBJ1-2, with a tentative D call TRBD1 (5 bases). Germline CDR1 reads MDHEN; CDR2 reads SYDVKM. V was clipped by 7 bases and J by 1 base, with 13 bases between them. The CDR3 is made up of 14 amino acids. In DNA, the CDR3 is TGTGCCAGCACTCCGGACAAAATTAACTATGGCTACACCTTC. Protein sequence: CASTPDKINYGYTF.

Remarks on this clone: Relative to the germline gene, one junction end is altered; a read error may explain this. Here the CDR3 reads CASSPPDSLLFF. In DNA, the CDR3 is TGTGCTAGCAGCCCCCCCGACAGTTTACTGTTCTTC. The chain recombines TRBV7-7 with TRBJ2-1, with D possibly matching TRBD1 (5 bases). Germline V gene sequence: CDR1 SSHAT, CDR2 FNYEAQ (reference sequence). This CDR3 is 12 amino acids long.